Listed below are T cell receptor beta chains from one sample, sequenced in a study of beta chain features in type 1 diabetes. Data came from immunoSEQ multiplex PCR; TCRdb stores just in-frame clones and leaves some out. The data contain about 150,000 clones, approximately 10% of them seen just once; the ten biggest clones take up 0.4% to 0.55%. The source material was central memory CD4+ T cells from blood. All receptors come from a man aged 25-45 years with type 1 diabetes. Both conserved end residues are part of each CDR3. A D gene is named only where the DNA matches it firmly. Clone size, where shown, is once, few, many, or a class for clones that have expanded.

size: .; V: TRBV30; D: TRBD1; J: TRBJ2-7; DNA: TGTGCCTTCAGGGGGCAGGCGCGGGGAGCCTACGAGCAGTACTTC; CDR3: CAFRGQARGAYEQYF
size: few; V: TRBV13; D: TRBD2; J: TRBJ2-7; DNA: TGTGCCAGCAGCCAGACTAGCGGAGCCTACGAGCAGTACTTC; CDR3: CASSQTSGAYEQYF
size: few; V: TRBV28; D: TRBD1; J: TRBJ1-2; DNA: TGTGCCAGCAGTAGACCCGACAGGGCCGATAACTATGGCTACACCTTC; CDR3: CASSRPDRADNYGYTF
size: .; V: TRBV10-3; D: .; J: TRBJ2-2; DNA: TGTGCCATCAGTGCGGGAACCGGGGAGCTGTTTTTT; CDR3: CAISAGTGELFF
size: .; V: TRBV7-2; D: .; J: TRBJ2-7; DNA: TGTGCCAGCAGCTTAGGTCCTAGCAACTACGAGCAGTACTTC; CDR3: CASSLGPSNYEQYF
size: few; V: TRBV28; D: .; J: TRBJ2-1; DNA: TGTGCCAGCAGTTTACCCAGCGGAGGGAGCAATGAGCAGTTCTTC; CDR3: CASSLPSGGSNEQFF
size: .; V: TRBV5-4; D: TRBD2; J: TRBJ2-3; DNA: TGTGCCAGCAGCATCGGACTAGCGACTAGCACAGATACGCAGTATTTT; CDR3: CASSIGLATSTDTQYF
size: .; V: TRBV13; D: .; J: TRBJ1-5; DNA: TGTGCCAGCAGCTTACGAGGTCAGCCCCAGCATTTT; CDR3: CASSLRGQPQHF
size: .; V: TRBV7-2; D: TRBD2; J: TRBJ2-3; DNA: TGTGCCAGCAGCCGGACTAGCGGGTTGCCCACAGATACGCAGTATTTT; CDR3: CASSRTSGLPTDTQYF
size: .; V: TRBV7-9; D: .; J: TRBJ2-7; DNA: TGTGCCAGCAGGCGGGACAGCTACGAGCAGTACTTC; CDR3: CASRRDSYEQYF
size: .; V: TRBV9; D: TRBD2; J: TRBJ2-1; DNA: TGTGCCAGCAGCGTAGACCAGCGGGAGAGGGATGAGCAGTTCTTC; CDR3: CASSVDQRERDEQFF
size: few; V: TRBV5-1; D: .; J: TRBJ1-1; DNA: TGCGCCAGCACCGAACAGGGATCAGGCACTGAAGCTTTCTTT; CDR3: CASTEQGSGTEAFF
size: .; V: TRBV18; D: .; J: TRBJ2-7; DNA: TGTGCCAGCTCAGCCGAGGACGGGGTAGGCTACGAGCAGTACTTC; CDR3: CASSAEDGVGYEQYF
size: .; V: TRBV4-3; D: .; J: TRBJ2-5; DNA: TGCGCCAGCAGCCAAGATCCGGCAACGGGAGAGACCCAGTACTTC; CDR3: CASSQDPATGETQYF
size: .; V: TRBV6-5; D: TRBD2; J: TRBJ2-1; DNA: TGTGCCAGCAGTCAACTAGCGGGAGCCTACAATGAGCAGTTCTTC; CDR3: CASSQLAGAYNEQFF
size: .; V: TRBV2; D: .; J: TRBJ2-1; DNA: TGTGCCAGCGAGGTCTACAATGAGCAGTTCTTC; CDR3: CASEVYNEQFF
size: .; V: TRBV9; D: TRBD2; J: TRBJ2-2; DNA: TGTGCCAGCAGCGGGGCCGGGGGGGGTAAGAGCACCGGGGAGCTGTTTTTT; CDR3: CASSGAGGGKSTGELFF
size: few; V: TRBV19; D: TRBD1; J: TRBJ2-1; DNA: TGTGCCAGTAGTATAGGGACAGGGAGCTCCTACAATGAGCAGTTCTTC; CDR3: CASSIGTGSSYNEQFF
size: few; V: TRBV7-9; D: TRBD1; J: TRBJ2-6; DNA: TGTGCCAGCAGCCCAGCGGTGGGACAGGGATCCTCTGGGGCCAACGTCCTGACTTTC; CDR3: CASSPAVGQGSSGANVLTF
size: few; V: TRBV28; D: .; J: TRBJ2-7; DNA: TGTGCCAGCAGGCCTACTAACCCCTACGAGCAGTACTTC; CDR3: CASRPTNPYEQYF
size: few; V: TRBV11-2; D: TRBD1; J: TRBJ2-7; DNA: TGTGCCAGCACCCGTTCCGGGACAGGGTTAGGTGAGCAGTACTTC; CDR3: CASTRSGTGLGEQYF
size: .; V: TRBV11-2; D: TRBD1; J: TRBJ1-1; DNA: TGTGCCAGCAGCTTACCACAGGGGGACAACACTGAAGCTTTCTTT; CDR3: CASSLPQGDNTEAFF
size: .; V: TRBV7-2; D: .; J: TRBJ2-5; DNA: TGTGCCAGCAGCCGACAGTTAACACAAGAGACCCAGTACTTC; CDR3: CASSRQLTQETQYF
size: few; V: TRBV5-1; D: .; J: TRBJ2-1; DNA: TGCGCCAGCAGCTTGGGCAGGGACAATGAGCAGTTCTTC; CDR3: CASSLGRDNEQFF
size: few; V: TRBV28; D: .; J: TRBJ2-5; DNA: TGTGCCAGCAGTTTCAGGAGGAGTTACCAAGAGACCCAGTACTTC; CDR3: CASSFRRSYQETQYF
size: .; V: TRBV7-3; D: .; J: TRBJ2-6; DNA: TGTGCCAGCAGCTTACGGGTTTCAACGGGTGGGGCCAACGTCCTGACTTTC; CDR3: CASSLRVSTGGANVLTF
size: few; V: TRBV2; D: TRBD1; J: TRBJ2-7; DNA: TGTGCCAGCAGTGCCCGACAGGGGGCTTCCTACGAGCAGTACTTC; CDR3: CASSARQGASYEQYF
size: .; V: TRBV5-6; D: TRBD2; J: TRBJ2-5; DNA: TGTGCCAGCAGCTTGGTGGGAAGCGGGAGAGGGGAGACCCAGTACTTC; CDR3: CASSLVGSGRGETQYF
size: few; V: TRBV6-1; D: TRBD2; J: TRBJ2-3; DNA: TGTGCCAGCAGTGAAGGGGCTAGCGGGACAGATACGCAGTATTTT; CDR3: CASSEGASGTDTQYF
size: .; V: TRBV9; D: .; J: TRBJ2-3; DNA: TGTGCCAGCAGCGTCGGCGGGGATACGCAGTATTTT; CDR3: CASSVGGDTQYF
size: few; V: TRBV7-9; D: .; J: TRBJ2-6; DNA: TGTGCCAGCAGCTCACAGGGTCCTGGGGCCAACGTCCTGACTTTC; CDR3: CASSSQGPGANVLTF
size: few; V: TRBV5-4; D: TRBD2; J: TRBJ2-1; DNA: TGTGCCAGCAGCCGACCGGGACTAGGCATGAATGAGCAGTTCTTC; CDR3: CASSRPGLGMNEQFF
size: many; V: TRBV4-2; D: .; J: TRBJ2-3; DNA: TGTGCCAGCAGCCGAGTCCTAGCAGATACGCAGTATTTT; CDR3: CASSRVLADTQYF
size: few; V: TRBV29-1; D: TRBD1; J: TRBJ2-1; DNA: TGCAGCGTTCCCCGGGACAGCACCTACAATGAGCAGTTCTTC; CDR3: CSVPRDSTYNEQFF
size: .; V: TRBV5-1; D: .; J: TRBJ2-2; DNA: TGCGCCAGCAGCTTGGACACACCGACCGGGGAGCTGTTTTTT; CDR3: CASSLDTPTGELFF
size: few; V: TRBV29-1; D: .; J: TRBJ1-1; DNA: TGCAGCGTTGCCAATAACCGGGTCGCGAACACTGAAGCTTTCTTT; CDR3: CSVANNRVANTEAFF
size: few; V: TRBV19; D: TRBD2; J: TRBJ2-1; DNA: TGTGCCAGTAGTATACCGGGAGGGCCGGTTGGCAATGAGCAGTTCTTC; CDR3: CASSIPGGPVGNEQFF
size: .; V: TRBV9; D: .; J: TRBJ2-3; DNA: TGTGCCAGCAGCGTAACCCCCGGACTGGACACAGATACGCAGTATTTT; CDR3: CASSVTPGLDTDTQYF
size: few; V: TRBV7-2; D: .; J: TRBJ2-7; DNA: TGTGCCAGCAGCTTAGGAACACGGCAGTACTTC; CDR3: CASSLGTRQYF
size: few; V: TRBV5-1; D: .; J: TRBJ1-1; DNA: TGCGCCAGCAGCTGGGGGGGAGCGAACACTGAAGCTTTCTTT; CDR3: CASSWGGANTEAFF
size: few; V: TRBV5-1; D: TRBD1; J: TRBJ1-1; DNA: TGCGCCAGCAGAGGACAGGTGAACACTGAAGCTTTCTTT; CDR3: CASRGQVNTEAFF
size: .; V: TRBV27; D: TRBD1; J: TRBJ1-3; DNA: TGTGCCAGCAGTTTATCAGCACAGGGGAACACCATATATTTT; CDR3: CASSLSAQGNTIYF
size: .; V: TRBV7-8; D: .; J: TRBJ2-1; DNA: TGTGCCAGCAGCTTACTAGCTCCGTACAATGAGCAGTTCTTC; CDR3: CASSLLAPYNEQFF
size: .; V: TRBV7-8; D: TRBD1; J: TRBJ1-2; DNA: TGTGCCAGCAGCTTAGGGGGACAGGCGTCTTATTATGGCTACACCTTC; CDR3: CASSLGGQASYYGYTF